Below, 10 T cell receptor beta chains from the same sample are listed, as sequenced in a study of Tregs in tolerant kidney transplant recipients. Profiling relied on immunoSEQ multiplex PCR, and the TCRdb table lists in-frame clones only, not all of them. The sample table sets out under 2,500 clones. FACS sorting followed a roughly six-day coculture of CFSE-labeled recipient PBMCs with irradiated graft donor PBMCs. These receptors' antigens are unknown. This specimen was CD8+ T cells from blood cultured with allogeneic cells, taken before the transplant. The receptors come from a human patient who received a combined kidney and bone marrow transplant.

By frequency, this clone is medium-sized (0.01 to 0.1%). CDR3: CASSLVGTGKLNTEAFF. The CDR3 DNA, read in part, is TGCGCCAGCAGCTTGGTTGGGACAGGGAAGCTGAACACTGAA. The chain has TRBV5-1 and TRBJ1-1, with 9 bases matching TRBD1. The DNA ends 3 residues before the CDR3 does, and the rest of the CDR3 is filled in from the germline J gene. CDR1 and CDR2 from the germline V gene are SGHRS and YFSETQ. The CDR3 runs to 17 residues. The J segment lost 0 bases and the V segment lost 0 bases, leaving 6 bases of the junction unmatched. The complete variable domain, with remaining parts taken from reference TRBV5-1 and TRBJ1-1, reads KAGVTQTPRYLIKTRGQQVTLSCSPISGHRSVSWYQQTPGQGLQFLFEYFSETQRNKGNFPGRFSGRQFSNSRSEMNVSTLELGDSALYLCASSLVGTGKLNTEAFFGQGTRLTVV.

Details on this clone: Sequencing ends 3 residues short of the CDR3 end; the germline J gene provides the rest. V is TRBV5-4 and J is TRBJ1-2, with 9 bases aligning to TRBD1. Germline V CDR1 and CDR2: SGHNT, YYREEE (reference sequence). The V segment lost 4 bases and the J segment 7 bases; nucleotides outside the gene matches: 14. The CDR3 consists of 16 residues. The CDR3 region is CASSDPGQGFSGGYTF. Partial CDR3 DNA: TGTGCCAGCAGCGATCCGGGACAGGGTTTCTCAGGTGGC.

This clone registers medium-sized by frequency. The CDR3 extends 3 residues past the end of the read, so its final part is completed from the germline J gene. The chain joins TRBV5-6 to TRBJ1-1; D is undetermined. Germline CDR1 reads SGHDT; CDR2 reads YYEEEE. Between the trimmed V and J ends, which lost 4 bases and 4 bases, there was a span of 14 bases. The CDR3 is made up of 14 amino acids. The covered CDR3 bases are TGTGCCAGCAGCATCGCGGGTCTGGGCACTGAA. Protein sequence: CASSIAGLGTE. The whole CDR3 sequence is CASSIAGLGTEAFF.

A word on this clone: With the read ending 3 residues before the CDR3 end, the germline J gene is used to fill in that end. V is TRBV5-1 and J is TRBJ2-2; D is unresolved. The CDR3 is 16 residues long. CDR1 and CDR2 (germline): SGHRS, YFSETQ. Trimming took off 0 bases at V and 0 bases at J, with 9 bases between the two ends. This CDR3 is CASSLDYLANTGELFF. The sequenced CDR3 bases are TGCGCCAGCAGCTTGGACTACTTGGCGAACACCGGGGAG.

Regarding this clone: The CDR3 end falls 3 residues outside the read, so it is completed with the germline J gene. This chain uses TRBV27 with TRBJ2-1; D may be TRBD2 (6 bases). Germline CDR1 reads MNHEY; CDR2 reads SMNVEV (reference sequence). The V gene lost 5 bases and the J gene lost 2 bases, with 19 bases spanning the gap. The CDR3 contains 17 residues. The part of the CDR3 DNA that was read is TGTGCCAGCAGTATCCTCGGGGGAGCCTACGCCTACAATGAG. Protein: CASSILGGAYAYNE. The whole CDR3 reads CASSILGGAYAYNEQFF.

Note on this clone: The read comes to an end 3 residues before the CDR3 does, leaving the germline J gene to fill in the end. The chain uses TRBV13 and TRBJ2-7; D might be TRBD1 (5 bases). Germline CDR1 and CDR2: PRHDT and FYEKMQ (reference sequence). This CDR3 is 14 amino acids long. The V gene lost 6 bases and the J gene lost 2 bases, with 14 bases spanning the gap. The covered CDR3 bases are TGTGCCAGCAGACCAGGGCCCGCCCCCTACGAG. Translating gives CASRPGPAPYE. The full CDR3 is CASRPGPAPYEQYF.

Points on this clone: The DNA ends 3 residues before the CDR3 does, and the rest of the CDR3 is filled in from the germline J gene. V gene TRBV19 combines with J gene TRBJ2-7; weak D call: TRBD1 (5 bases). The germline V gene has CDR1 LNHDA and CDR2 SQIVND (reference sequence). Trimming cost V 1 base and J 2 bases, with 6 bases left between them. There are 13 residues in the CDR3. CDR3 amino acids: CASSIATAYEQYF. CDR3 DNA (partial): TGTGCCAGTAGTATAGCGACAGCCTACGAG.

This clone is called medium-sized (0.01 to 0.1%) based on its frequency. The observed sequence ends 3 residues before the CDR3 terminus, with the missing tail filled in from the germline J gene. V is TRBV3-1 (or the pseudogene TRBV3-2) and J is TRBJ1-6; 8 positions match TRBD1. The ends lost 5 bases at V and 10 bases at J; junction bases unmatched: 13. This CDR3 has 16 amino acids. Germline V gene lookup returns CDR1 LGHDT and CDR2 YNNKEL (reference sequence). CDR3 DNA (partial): TGTGCCAGCAGCTCCCGGACAGGGCTGCGGGCCTCACCC. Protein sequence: CASSSRTGLRASP. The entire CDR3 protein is CASSSRTGLRASPLHF.

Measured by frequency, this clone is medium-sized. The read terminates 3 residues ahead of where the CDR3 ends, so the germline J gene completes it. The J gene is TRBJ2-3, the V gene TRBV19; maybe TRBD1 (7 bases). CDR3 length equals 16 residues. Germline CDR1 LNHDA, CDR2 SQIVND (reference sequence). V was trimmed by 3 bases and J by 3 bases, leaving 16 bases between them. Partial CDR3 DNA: TGTGCCAGTAGTATTATTAGCAGGGGGGAAACAGATACG. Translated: CASSIISRGETDT. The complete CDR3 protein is CASSIISRGETDTQYF. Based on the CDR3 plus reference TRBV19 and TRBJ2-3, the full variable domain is DGGITQSPKYLFRKEGQNVTLSCEQNLNHDAMYWYRQDPGQGLRLIYYSQIVNDFQKGDIAEGYSVSREKKESFPLTVTSAQKNPTAFYLCASSIISRGETDTQYFGPGTRLTVL.

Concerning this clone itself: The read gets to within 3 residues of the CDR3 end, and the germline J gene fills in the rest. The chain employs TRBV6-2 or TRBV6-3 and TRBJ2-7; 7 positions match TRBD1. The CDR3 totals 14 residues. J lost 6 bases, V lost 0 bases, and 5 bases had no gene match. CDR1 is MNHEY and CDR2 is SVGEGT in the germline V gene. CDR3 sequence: CASSYSAGGGEQYF. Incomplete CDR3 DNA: TGTGCCAGCAGTTACTCTGCAGGGGGTGGCGAG.